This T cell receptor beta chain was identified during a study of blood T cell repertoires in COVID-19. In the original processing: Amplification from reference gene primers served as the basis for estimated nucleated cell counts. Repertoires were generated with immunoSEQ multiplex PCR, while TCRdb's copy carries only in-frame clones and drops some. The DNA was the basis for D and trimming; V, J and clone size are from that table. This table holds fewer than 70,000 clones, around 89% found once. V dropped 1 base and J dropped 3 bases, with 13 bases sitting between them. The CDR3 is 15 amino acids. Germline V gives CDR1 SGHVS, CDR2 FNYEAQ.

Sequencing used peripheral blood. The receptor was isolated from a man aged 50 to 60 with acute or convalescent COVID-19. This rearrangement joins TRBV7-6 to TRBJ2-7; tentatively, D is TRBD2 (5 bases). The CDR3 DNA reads TGTGCCAGCAGCTTAGTCGTCGGGGTGGACTACGAGCAGTACTTC. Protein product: CASSLVVGVDYEQYF.